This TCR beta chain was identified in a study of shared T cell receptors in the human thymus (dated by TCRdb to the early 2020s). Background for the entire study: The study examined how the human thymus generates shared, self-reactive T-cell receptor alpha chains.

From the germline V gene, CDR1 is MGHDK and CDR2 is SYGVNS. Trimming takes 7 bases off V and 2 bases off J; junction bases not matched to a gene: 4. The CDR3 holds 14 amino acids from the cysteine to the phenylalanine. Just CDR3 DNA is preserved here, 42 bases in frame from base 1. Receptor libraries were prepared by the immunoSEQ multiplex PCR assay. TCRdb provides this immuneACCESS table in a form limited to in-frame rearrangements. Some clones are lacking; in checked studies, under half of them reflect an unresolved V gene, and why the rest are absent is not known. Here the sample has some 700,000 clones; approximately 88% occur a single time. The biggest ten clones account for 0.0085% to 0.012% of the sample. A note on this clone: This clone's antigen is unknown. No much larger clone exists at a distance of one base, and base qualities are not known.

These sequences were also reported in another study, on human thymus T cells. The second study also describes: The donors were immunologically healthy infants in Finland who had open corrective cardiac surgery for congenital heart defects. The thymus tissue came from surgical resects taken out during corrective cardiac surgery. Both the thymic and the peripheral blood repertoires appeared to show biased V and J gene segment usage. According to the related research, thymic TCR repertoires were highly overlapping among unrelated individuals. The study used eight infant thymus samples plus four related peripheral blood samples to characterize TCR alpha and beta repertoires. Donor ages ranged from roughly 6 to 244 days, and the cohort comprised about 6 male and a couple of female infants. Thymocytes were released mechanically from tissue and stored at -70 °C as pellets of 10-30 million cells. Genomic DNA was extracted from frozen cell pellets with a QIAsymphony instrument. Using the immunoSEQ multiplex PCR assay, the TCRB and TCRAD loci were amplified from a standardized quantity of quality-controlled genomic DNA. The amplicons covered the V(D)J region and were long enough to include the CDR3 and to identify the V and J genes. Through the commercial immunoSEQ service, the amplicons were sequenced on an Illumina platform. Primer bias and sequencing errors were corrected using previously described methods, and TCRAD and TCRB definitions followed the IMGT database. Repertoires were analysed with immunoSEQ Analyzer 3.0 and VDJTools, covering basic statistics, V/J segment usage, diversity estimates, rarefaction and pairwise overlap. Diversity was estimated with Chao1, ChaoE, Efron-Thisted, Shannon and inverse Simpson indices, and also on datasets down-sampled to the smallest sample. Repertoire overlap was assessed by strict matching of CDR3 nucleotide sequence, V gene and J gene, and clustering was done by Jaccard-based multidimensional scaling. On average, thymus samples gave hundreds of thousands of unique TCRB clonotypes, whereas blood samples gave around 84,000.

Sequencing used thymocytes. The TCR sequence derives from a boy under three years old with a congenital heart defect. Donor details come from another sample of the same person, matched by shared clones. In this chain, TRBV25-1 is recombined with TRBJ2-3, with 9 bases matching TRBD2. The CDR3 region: CASMLAGYTDTQYF. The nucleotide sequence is TGTGCCAGCATGCTAGCGGGATACACAGATACGCAGTATTTT.